This T cell receptor (beta chain) was captured in a study of a mutant IDH1 vaccine in newly diagnosed glioma (dated by TCRdb to about 2021). Regarding the study in general: In the chemotherapy-containing groups, vaccination started alongside temozolomide cycles, whereas in patients who had radiotherapy alone it started 4-6 weeks after radiotherapy. Of the approximately 33 treated patients, approximately 62% were male and about 40% were female, and the mean age was 40.4 years. Before enrollment, patients had received standard therapy of radiotherapy alone, temozolomide alone, or radiochemotherapy with temozolomide; most received the combination. The week-35 safety follow-up was designated visit V12, and the week-47 end of study was designated visit V13. Peripheral blood samples were drawn at six visits, namely V03 (baseline), V05, V07, V10, V12 and V13. For exploratory analyses, around 23 treated patients had longitudinal TCRB deep sequencing done wherever samples were available. The paper's findings and limits, for the study overall: Pseudoprogression seemed to be unrelated to changes in the top peripheral T cell clonotypes found by TCRB sequencing. PBMC samples for TCRB deep sequencing were selected based on availability. Vaccine-induced immune responses across multiple MHC alleles were detected in approximately 94% of patients. According to the authors, sample limitations meant that analyses of patient blood samples could not be reproduced.

Libraries were made using the immunoSEQ multiplex PCR assay. Rearranged TCR beta chain sequences were amplified using the hsTCRB Kit according to the manufacturer's protocol. An Illumina MiSeq was used to sequence the TCRB libraries. Processing in the source paper ran as follows. Demultiplexing, trimming and gene mapping were performed with the kit vendor's proprietary platform. Imported from immuneACCESS, the table was reduced by TCRdb to in-frame sequences with V and J called. These copies leave out some clones; in studies compared against another copy, an unresolved V gene accounts for under half, and the cause of the remainder is not known. That table supplies the V and J calls and clone size; D and trimming were determined from the DNA. Across this sample there are tens of thousands of clones, with around 82% seen only once. The leading ten clones occupy 18% of the sample. This clone was picked up one time. Its antigen is currently not known. No quality values exist for individual bases; no much larger clone is one base distant.

The sample's time point label, decoded: week 47, end of study. Every vaccine dose consisted of 300 ug of a 20-mer mutant IDH1 peptide in Montanide, administered subcutaneously together with topical imiquimod. Patients received eight vaccinations in weeks 1, 3, 5, 7, 11, 15, 19 and 23, corresponding to visits V03 through V10. Donors had newly diagnosed WHO grade 3 or 4 IDH1-mutant astrocytomas with loss of nuclear ATRX. The samples were drawn from NOA16, a multicentre, single-arm, open-label phase I trial in Germany that tested a mutant IDH1 peptide vaccine in humans for the first time. Genomic DNA for TCRB sequencing was extracted from EDTA blood using the DNeasy Blood and Tissue Kit. The junction shows trimming of 2 bases on V and 8 bases on J, and the gene matches do not reach 7 bases of it. Inclusive of the bounding cysteine and phenylalanine, the CDR3 is 14 residues long. Here the CDR3 DNA is all that survives: 42 bases in frame from base 1. For CDR1 and CDR2, the germline V gene lists MNHEY and SVGAGI.

The receptor chain draws on TRBV6-5 and TRBJ1-2; 8 middle bases align to TRBD1. The sample consisted of PBMCs, taken from a glioma patient whose treatment included an IDH1 peptide vaccine. The TCR was taken from a man between 18 and 35 years old with glioma. Some clones in this sample may be carry-over from other donors' samples. The CDR3 region has the sequence CASSYDRGRGGYTF. At the DNA level, the sequence is TGTGCCAGCAGTTACGACAGGGGAAGAGGAGGCTACACCTTC.